This TCR beta chain was documented in a study of tumor and adjacent non-tumor tissue in lung cancer. As for the study in general: Patients comprised 12 adenocarcinoma, 2 squamous cell carcinoma and 1 small cell lung cancer. Study-level points and caveats: Normal lung showed higher cumulative top 100 clone frequency than tumor. Tumor tissue had significantly higher TCR diversity than normal lung. Tumor TCR diversity, when higher, was linked to shorter survival.

The germline V gene has CDR1 SEHNR and CDR2 FQNEAQ (reference sequence). Germline trimming cut 1 base from V and 11 bases from J; bases unmatched to any gene: 5. The CDR3 contains 13 residues. No cell sorting was done before RNA was extracted from the tissue. The normal lung tissue was taken more than 3 cm from the tumor edge. TCRbeta libraries were built with three rounds of nested PCR, modified from ARM-PCR. Using its own MiXCR run on the multiplex PCR reads, TCRdb lists one record per CDR3 protein. This table has tens of thousands of distinct CDR3 sequences, roughly 60% appearing once. This clonotype was seen at least ten times. Its antigen remains unidentified.

Sequenced input: distant non-tumor lung tissue. The V call is TRBV7-9, the J call TRBJ2-3; 8 positions match TRBD1. This TCR was sampled from a woman aged 35 to 49 with non-small cell lung cancer. DNA of the CDR3: TGTGCCAGCAGCTTAGTGGAAGGACAGGGGCAGTATTTT. Translating it yields CASSLVEGQGQYF.